This passage covers 4 T cell receptor beta chains from one sample sequenced in a study of OX40 agonist ivuxolimab in advanced cancers. The method was immunoSEQ multiplex PCR; TCRdb's version includes in-frame clones alone and lacks a portion of them. The sample shows 17,000 or so clones, 75% to 90% of them seen only once. The sample was CD4+ or CD8+ T cells sorted from blood, taken in a trial of the OX40 agonist ivuxolimab. Source of these receptors: an adult with an advanced solid tumor such as melanoma, head and neck, liver or kidney cancer.

The J gene is TRBJ2-3, the V gene TRBV6-1; D assignment may be TRBD1 or TRBD2 (5 bases each). Trimming took off 2 bases at V and 0 bases at J, with 15 bases between the two ends. The CDR3 loop spans 17 amino acids. Germline CDR1 and CDR2: MNHNS and SASEGT. The chain's CDR3 is CASSERRGVASTDTQYF. The CDR3 coding sequence is TGTGCCAGCAGTGAACGGCGAGGGGTTGCTAGCACAGATACGCAGTATTTT.

In regard to this clone: An end of the junction differs from the germline gene, which may be a read error. The chain has TRBV5-3 and TRBJ2-5; no definite D call. TRBV5-3 is flagged as an ORF with uncertain function. The CDR3 runs 13 residues. CDR3 loop: CASSLLLQETQYF. In nucleotides, the CDR3 is TGTGCCAGCAGCTTGCTTCTTCAAGAGACCCAGTACTTC.

This clone is a singleton in its sample. The genes are TRBV6-5 and TRBJ2-7; D is ambiguous. Germline assignment: CDR1 MNHEY and CDR2 SVGAGI. V lost 2 bases and J lost 0, with 5 bases in between. This CDR3 contains 13 residues. CDR3 sequence reads: CASSYRSSYEQYF. Here the CDR3 DNA reads TGTGCCAGCAGTTACCGGAGCTCCTACGAGCAGTACTTC.

This chain's CDR3 is CAWSIKGNIQYF. CDR3 bases: TGTGCCTGGAGTATAAAGGGAAACATTCAGTACTTC. The genes are TRBV30 and TRBJ2-4; no clear D. This CDR3 contains 12 residues. CDR1 and CDR2 (germline): GTSNPN, SVGIG (reference sequence). With 2 bases removed from V and 6 bases from J, the gap between germline ends came to 8 bases.